This record covers a single T cell receptor beta chain. This clonotype was observed a few times. The antigen this receptor binds is unknown. Per-base qualities were not stored, and no clone one base away is much larger. The data are from a study of identical twins (dated by TCRdb to the mid-2010s). Regarding the complete study: To test whether fetal clonotypes persist, the study used deep sequencing on TCR alpha and beta repertoires from monozygotic twins, unrelated adults of various ages, and cord blood. To rule out contamination, replicate twin experiments were performed at different times with different library preparation protocols. The study at large found these results: Conclusions relied on cross-sectional statistical analysis, since the same donors could not be followed over many years. Zero-insertion analyses could be partly confounded by invariant T cells such as MAIT and iNKT, although diverse VJ usage argued against such confounding for most clonotypes. Compared with coincidental sharing between unrelated individuals, out-of-frame TCR alpha sequences shared between twins showed an excess of sequences with low generation probability. Fewer insertions were carried by abundant cord blood beta clonotypes; a weaker similar trend was observed in young adult naive repertoires, while no such trend was observed in memory repertoires. Recombination models systematically underestimated out-of-frame TCR alpha sharing in monozygotic twins but agreed with sharing between unrelated individuals. The excess sharing between twins in beta out-of-frame sequences was weaker because fewer shared sequences reduced the signal-to-noise ratio.

Library construction relied on 5' RACE. Instrument used: Illumina HiSeq 2000. Template switching added a universal primer binding site, and the final cDNA carried a unique molecular identifier that allowed TCR cDNA molecules to be counted accurately. Specific primers in the conserved constant-segment region were used to synthesize first-strand cDNA for TCR alpha and beta chains. To control for contamination, each cDNA library was double barcoded with a SMART-Mk sample barcode plus Illumina barcodes. TruSeq adapter sequences, together with Illumina sample barcodes, were added in two successive PCR steps. The Illumina HiSeq platform was used with custom primers to sequence TCR alpha and beta cDNA libraries. The paper's data handling went like this. MiGEC processed the raw reads to extract unique molecular identifiers, while MiXCR was used to determine the CDR3 positions. Recombination models were inferred per individual with the repgenHMM and IGoR tools using an EM algorithm. The analysis of shared clonotypes was done with the tcR package in R, with sharing normalized by the product of cloneset sizes. To study raw recombination free of thymic and clonal selection effects, out-of-frame nonproductive sequences were analyzed. TCRdb applied fastp at Q25 and MiXCR to the public reads, then kept only in-frame beta chains. Under each unique CDR3 protein, matching rows form one entry showing the most common genes and DNA. What appears here as the V and J calls and clone size reflects TCRdb's work, not the paper's. The sample profile shows some 1,700,000 distinct CDR3 sequences; less than 35% of them were found once. The top ten clones comprise about 0.27% of the sample.

Every donor in the study was a healthy Caucasian. From cysteine to phenylalanine, the CDR3 is 17 amino acids long. CDR3 DNA only is kept here, 51 bases in frame from base 1. CDR1 SNHLY and CDR2 FYNNEI were looked up in the germline V gene. V lost 0 bases and J lost 3 bases, and the count of bases not matched to a germline gene is 6. The sequenced sample was cord blood. The chain joins TRBV2 to TRBJ2-1, and 9 junctional nucleotides match TRBD2. This clonotype was obtained from a newborn girl in good health. The CDR3 loop reads CASSEAASGIHYNEQFF. The DNA sequence is TGTGCCAGCAGTGAAGCGGCTAGCGGGATCCACTACAATGAGCAGTTCTTC.